The T cell receptor (beta chain) described here comes from a study of cytomegalovirus exposure and HLA in healthy donors. Study-level information: Researchers found that about 82% of 398 genotyped donors fell within the Caucasian-associated ancestry cluster. Study-wide points: Follow-up analysis later connected one missense variant in DCLRE1C with trimming of TCR beta V- and J-genes. It was reportedly the case that the classifier diagnosed cytomegalovirus status with high specificity and sensitivity. Available immune exposure information covered CMV serostatus only.

CDR1 and CDR2 from the germline V gene are MNHNY and SVGAGI (reference sequence). Trimming stripped 0 bases from V and 2 bases from J, with 14 bases between. The CDR3 totals 16 residues. On this clone itself: Its antigen is not known.

The primer mix had 60 Vbeta and 13 Jbeta primers. Generated by immunoSEQ multiplex PCR, the TCRdb table keeps only in-frame clones and is missing some. The data hold some 130,000 clones, with approximately 79% observed a single time. This TCR was recovered from a man aged 35-49 years in good health and CMV-seropositive. Sequencing input: PBMCs. The chain carries TRBV6-6 and TRBJ2-7, with D hard to call. CDR3 sequence (DNA): TGTGCCAGCAGTTACTCGGAAGCGAGACCTACCTACGAGCAGTACTTC. Encoded protein: CASSYSEARPTYEQYF.